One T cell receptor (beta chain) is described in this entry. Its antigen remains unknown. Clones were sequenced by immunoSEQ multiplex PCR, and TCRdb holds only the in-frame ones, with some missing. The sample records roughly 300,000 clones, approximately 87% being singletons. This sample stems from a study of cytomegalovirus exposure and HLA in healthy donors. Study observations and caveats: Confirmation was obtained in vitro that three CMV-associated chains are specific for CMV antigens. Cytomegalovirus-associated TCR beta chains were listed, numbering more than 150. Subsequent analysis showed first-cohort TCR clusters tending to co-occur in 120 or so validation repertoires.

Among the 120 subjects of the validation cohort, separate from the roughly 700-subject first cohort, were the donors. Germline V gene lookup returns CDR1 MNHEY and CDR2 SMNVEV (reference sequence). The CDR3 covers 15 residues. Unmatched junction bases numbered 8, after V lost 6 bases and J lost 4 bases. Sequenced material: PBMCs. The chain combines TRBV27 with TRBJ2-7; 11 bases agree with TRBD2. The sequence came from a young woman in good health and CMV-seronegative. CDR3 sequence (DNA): TGTGCCAGCAGCCCACCGGGACTAGCGGCTTACGAGCAGTACTTC. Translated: CASSPPGLAAYEQYF.